This is a list of T cell receptor beta chains from one sample in a study of cytomegalovirus exposure and HLA in healthy donors. Assay: immunoSEQ multiplex PCR; the TCRdb copy retains only in-frame clones and omits some. This table has around 100,000 clones, about 70% appearing once. The sequencing sample was made of PBMCs. The receptors come from a woman aged 25 to 45 in good health and CMV-seronegative. The CDR3 runs from the conserved cysteine through the conserved F or W. The D gene is left open where the match is weak. Clone sizes are given selectively: once, few, many, or a class where the clone is expanded.

d_call,clone_size,v_call,j_call,cdr3_aa,cdr3_nt
NA,NA,TRBV30,TRBJ1-5,CAWNSLINQPQHF,TGTGCCTGGAACAGCCTAATCAATCAGCCCCAGCATTTT
NA,NA,TRBV5-4,TRBJ1-1,CASSLAGGGSTEAFF,TGTGCCAGCAGCTTGGCGGGGGGAGGGTCCACTGAAGCTTTCTTT
TRBD2,NA,TRBV7-6,TRBJ2-3,CASSPRLAGVTDTQYF,TGTGCCAGCAGCCCGCGACTAGCGGGAGTAACAGATACGCAGTATTTT
TRBD1,NA,TRBV2,TRBJ1-1,CASRATGGTEAFF,TGTGCCAGCAGGGCGACAGGGGGCACTGAAGCTTTCTTT
NA,few,TRBV2,TRBJ1-2,CASSGERGGDGYTF,TGTGCCAGCAGTGGGGAAAGGGGGGGGGACGGCTACACCTTC
NA,few,TRBV9,TRBJ2-5,CASSVRGHQETQYF,TGTGCCAGCAGCGTCAGGGGTCACCAAGAGACCCAGTACTTC
NA,NA,TRBV7-9,TRBJ1-1,CASSFAGMNTEAFF,TGTGCCAGCAGCTTCGCAGGCATGAACACTGAAGCTTTCTTT
TRBD2,NA,TRBV5-1,TRBJ2-1,CASSLELAGGEQFF,TGCGCCAGCAGCTTGGAATTAGCGGGGGGTGAGCAGTTCTTC
TRBD1,once,TRBV6-1,TRBJ1-1,CASSAGTGINTEAFF,TGTGCCAGCAGTGCCGGGACAGGGATTAACACTGAAGCTTTCTTT
NA,NA,TRBV6-5,TRBJ2-2,CASSYWRDGGELFF,TGTGCCAGCAGTTACTGGCGGGACGGCGGGGAGCTGTTTTTT
NA,NA,TRBV6-1,TRBJ1-1,CASSTGDYNTEAFF,TGTGCCAGCTCGACAGGAGATTACAACACTGAAGCTTTCTTT